Reported below is one T cell receptor beta chain. Original methodology: Amplification with reference gene primers provided the estimates of nucleated cell counts. Using immunoSEQ multiplex PCR, the repertoire was profiled, and TCRdb retains in-frame clones only, with some absent. V, J and clone size were drawn from that table, and D and trimming were deduced from the DNA. The sample has 60,000 to 75,000 clones, roughly 88% seen once. This sample was included in a study of blood T cell repertoires in COVID-19. Study-level background: Material from acute and convalescent COVID-19 was sourced from the United States, Italy and Spain. The cDNA or gDNA used as material had been derived from T cells, B-cell-depleted T cells, or PBMCs.

Germline values: CDR1 LGHDT, CDR2 YNNKEL (reference sequence). The CDR3 consists of 14 residues. Trimming removed 4 bases at V and 5 bases at J, with 14 bases between. This chain uses TRBV3-1 (or the pseudogene TRBV3-2) with TRBJ2-5; D perhaps matches TRBD1 (5 bases). Sequencing was performed on peripheral blood. This receptor was obtained from a man under 40 with acute or convalescent COVID-19. CDR3 sequence: CASSPLNGAETQYF. The CDR3 DNA sequence: TGTGCCAGCAGCCCACTGAATGGGGCGGAGACCCAGTACTTC.